This TCR beta chain was recorded in a study of T cell changes during pregnancy in multiple sclerosis. Libraries were prepared by immunoSEQ multiplex PCR; TCRdb keeps only in-frame clonotypes and omits some of them. The repertoire consists of about 59,000 clones, with over 90% occurring once and the leading ten covering around 2.5%. Concerning this clone itself: At the DNA level, this CDR3 is encoded by other sequences in the same sample as well.

Germline V CDR1 and CDR2: LNHDA, SQIVND (reference sequence). CDR3 length: 14 amino acids. Trimming took off 3 bases at V and 5 bases at J, with 13 bases between the two ends. V gene TRBV19 combines with J gene TRBJ1-1, with a weak D call TRBD1 (5 bases). The sample in question was CD8+ T cells from peripheral blood mononuclear cells, obtained in the third trimester of pregnancy. The origin of this receptor is a female donor with multiple sclerosis, enrolled in a pregnancy study. The DNA for the CDR3 is TGTGCCAGTAGTATTTTGGGGGGTGGTACTGAAGCTTTCTTT. Translation gives CASSILGGGTEAFF.